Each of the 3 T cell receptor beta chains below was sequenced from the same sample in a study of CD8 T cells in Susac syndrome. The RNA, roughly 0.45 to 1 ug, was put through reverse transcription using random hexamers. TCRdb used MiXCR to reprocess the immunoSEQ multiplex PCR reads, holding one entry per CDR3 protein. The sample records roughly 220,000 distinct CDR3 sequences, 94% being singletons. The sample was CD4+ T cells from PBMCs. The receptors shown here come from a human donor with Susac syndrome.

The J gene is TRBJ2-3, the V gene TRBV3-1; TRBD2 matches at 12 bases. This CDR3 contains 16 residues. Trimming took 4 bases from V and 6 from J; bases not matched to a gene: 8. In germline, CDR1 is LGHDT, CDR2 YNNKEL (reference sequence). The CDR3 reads CASSPETSGGQDTQYF. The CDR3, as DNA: TGTGCCAGCAGCCCAGAGACTAGCGGGGGCCAGGATACGCAGTATTTT.

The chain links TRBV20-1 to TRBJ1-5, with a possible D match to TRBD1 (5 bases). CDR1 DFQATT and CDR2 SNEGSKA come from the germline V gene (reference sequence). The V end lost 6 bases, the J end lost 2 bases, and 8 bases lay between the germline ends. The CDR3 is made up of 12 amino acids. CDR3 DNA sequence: TGCAGTGCAGGGGACGGCAATCAGCCCCAGCATTTT. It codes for CSAGDGNQPQHF.

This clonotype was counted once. CDR3 protein: CASRGVRGYSNQPQHF. CDR3 DNA: TGTGCCAGCAGGGGGGTTAGGGGGTATAGCAATCAGCCCCAGCATTTT. V and J are TRBV9 and TRBJ1-5, with D possibly matching TRBD1 (6 bases). V was pared by 5 bases and J by 0 bases, with 15 bases between. The CDR3 is made up of 16 amino acids. Germline V CDR1 and CDR2: SGDLS, YYNGEE.